A single sample gave rise to the 4 T cell receptor beta chains below, sequenced in a study of cytomegalovirus exposure and HLA in healthy donors. Primers: 60 Vbeta forward and 13 Jbeta reverse. Produced via immunoSEQ multiplex PCR; TCRdb's table is partial and in-frame only. The data hold about 170,000 clones, with around 83% observed a single time. What was sequenced was PBMCs. The receptor set was obtained from a girl aged 2 to 10 in good health and CMV-seropositive.

The rearrangement links TRBV11-2 to TRBJ2-5; 7 bases agree with TRBD2. From germline, CDR1 is SGHAT and CDR2 FQNNGV. With V trimmed by 1 base and J by 4 bases, 9 bases remained unmatched. There are 16 residues in the CDR3. DNA for the CDR3: TGTGCCAGCAGCTTAGGTGGGGGAGGGCCGGGAGAGACCCAGTACTTC. Encoded protein: CASSLGGGGPGETQYF.

This clone has only a few counts. The J gene is TRBJ2-1, the V gene TRBV4-2; 9 nucleotides align to TRBD2. Germline values: CDR1 LGHNA, CDR2 YNFKEQ. V gave up 0 bases and J gave up 7 bases; unmatched junction bases: 4. The CDR3 has 15 residues. The CDR3 reads CASSQDGTSINEQFF. CDR3 in DNA: TGTGCCAGCAGCCAAGACGGGACTAGCATAAATGAGCAGTTCTTC.

The chain has TRBV4-1 and TRBJ2-3, with TRBD2 matching over 7 bases. Trimming cost V 0 bases and J 1 base; bases outside gene matches: 1. This CDR3 comprises 15 residues. Germline V CDR1 and CDR2: MGHRA, YSYEKL. The CDR3 nucleotides are TGCGCCAGCAGCCAAGATCGGGAGGGCACAGATACGCAGTATTTT. Translating gives CASSQDREGTDTQYF.

The J gene is TRBJ1-2, the V gene TRBV5-5; tentatively, D is TRBD1 (5 bases). The V end was cut by 4 bases, the J end by 2 bases, with 12 bases between. The germline V gene has CDR1 SGHKS and CDR2 YYEKEE (reference sequence). The CDR3 has 14 residues. This chain's CDR3 is CASSRGDSNYGYTF. CDR3 nucleotide sequence: TGTGCCAGCAGCCGGGGGGATTCAAACTATGGCTACACCTTC. The full variable domain, completed using reference TRBV5-5 and TRBJ1-2, is DAGVTQSPTHLIKTRGQQVTLRCSPISGHKSVSWYQQVLGQGPQFIFQYYEKEERGRGNFPDRFSARQFPNYSSELNVNALLLGDSALYLCASSRGDSNYGYTFGSGTRLTVV.